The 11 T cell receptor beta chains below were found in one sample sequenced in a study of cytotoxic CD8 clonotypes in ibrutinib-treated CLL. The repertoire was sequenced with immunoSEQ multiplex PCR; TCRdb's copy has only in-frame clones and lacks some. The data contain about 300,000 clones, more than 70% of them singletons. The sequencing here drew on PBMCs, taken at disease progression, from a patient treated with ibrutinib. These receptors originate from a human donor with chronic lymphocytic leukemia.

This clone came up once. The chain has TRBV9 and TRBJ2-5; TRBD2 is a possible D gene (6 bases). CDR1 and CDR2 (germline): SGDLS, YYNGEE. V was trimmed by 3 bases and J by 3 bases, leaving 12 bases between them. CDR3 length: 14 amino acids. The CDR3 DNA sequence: TGTGCCAGCAGCGCCACCGGGAGCAAAGAGACCCAGTACTTC. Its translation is CASSATGSKETQYF.

The DNA for the CDR3 is TGTGCCAGCAGCGCCCCCCAAGGACATCCGCAGTATTTT. It codes for CASSAPQGHPQYF. The gene calls are TRBV9 and TRBJ2-3; TRBD1 is a possible D gene (5 bases). The V end was cut by 3 bases, the J end by 10 bases, with 15 bases between. The V gene's germline CDR1 is SGDLS and CDR2 YYNGEE. The CDR3 has 13 amino acids.

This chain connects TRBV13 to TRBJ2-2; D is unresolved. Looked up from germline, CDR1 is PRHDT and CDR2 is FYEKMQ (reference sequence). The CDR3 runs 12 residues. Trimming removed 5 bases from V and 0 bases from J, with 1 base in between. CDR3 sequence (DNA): TGTGCCAGCAGCGCGAACACCGGGGAGCTGTTTTTT. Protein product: CASSANTGELFF.

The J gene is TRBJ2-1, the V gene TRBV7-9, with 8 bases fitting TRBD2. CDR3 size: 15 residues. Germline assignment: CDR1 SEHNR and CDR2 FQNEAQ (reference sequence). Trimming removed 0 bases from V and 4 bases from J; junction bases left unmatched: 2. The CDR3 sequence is CASSLALAVYNEQFF. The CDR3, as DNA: TGTGCCAGCAGCTTAGCACTAGCGGTATACAATGAGCAGTTCTTC.

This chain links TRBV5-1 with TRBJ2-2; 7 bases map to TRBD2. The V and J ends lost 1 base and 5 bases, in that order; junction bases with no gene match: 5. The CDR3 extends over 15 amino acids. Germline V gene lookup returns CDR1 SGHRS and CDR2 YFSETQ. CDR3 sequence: CASSLKGRETGELFF. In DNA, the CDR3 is TGCGCCAGCAGCTTGAAGGGGCGGGAGACCGGGGAGCTGTTTTTT.

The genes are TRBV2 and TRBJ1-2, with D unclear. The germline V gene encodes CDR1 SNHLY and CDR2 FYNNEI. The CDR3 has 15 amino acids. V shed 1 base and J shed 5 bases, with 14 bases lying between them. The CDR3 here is CASSEGGFGSYGYTF. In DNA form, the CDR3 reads TGTGCCAGCAGTGAAGGAGGGTTTGGTTCGTATGGCTACACCTTC.

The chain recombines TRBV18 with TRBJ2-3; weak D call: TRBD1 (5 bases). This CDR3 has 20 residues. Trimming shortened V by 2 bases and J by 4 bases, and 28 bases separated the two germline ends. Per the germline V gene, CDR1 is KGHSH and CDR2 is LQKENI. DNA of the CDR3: TGTGCCAGCTCACCATTCCGCCATAGACAGCTAGTGCCGATCCCAGATACGCAGTATTTT. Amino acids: CASSPFRHRQLVPIPDTQYF.

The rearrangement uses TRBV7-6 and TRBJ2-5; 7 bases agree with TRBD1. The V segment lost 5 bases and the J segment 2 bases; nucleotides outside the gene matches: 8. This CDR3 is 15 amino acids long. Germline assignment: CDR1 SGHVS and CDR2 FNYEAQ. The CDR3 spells CASSTSRTGQETQYF. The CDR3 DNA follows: TGTGCCAGCAGCACCAGTCGGACAGGACAAGAGACCCAGTACTTC.

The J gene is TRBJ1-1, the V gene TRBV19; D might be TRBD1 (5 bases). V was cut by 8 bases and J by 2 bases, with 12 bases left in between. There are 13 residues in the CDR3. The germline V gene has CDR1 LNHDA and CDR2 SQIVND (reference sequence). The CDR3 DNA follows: TGTGCCAGTCGTCAGGGTAGAAACACTGAAGCTTTCTTT. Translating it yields CASRQGRNTEAFF.

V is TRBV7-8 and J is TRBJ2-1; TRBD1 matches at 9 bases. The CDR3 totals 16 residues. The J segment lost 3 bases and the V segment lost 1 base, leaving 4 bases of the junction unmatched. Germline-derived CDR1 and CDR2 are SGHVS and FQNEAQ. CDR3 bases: TGTGCCAGCAGCTTAGGACAGGGGGGTTTCTACAATGAGCAGTTCTTC. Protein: CASSLGQGGFYNEQFF.

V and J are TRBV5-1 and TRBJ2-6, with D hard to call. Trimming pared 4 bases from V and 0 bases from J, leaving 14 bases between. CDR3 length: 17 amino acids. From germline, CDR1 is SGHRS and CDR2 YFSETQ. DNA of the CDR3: TGCGCCAGCAGCAAAAACGACGGATACTCTGGGGCCAACGTCCTGACTTTC. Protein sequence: CASSKNDGYSGANVLTF. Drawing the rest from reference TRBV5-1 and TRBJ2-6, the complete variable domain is KAGVTQTPRYLIKTRGQQVTLSCSPISGHRSVSWYQQTPGQGLQFLFEYFSETQRNKGNFPGRFSGRQFSNSRSEMNVSTLELGDSALYLCASSKNDGYSGANVLTFGAGSRLTVL.